This T cell receptor beta chain was captured by sequencing in a study of post-analysis software for immune sequencing data. Overall study results and limits: TRBV segments more frequent in patients than in controls numbered a few and included TRBV5-6, TRBV5-1 and TRBV20-1. People with multiple sclerosis had a significantly lower normalized Chao1 diversity than controls did.

This clonotype was recorded at least ten times. What it recognizes is unknown. Germline assignment: CDR1 SQVTM and CDR2 ANQGSEA. The CDR3 runs 11 residues. V was pared by 4 bases and J by 4 bases, with 8 bases between. Unique molecular identifiers were present in the TCR beta cDNA libraries. TCRdb used MiXCR to reprocess the PCR reads, holding one entry per CDR3 protein. The profile covers about 500,000 distinct CDR3 sequences, with approximately 46% appearing a single time and 9% to 14% taken by the ten largest. The rearrangement links TRBV29-1 to TRBJ2-7; D is undetermined. The TCR sequence derives from a girl aged 10 to 17 with multiple sclerosis. Source material: blood. The CDR3: CSVGLTYEQYF. The CDR3 nucleotides read TGCAGCGTTGGACTGACGTACGAGCAGTACTTC.